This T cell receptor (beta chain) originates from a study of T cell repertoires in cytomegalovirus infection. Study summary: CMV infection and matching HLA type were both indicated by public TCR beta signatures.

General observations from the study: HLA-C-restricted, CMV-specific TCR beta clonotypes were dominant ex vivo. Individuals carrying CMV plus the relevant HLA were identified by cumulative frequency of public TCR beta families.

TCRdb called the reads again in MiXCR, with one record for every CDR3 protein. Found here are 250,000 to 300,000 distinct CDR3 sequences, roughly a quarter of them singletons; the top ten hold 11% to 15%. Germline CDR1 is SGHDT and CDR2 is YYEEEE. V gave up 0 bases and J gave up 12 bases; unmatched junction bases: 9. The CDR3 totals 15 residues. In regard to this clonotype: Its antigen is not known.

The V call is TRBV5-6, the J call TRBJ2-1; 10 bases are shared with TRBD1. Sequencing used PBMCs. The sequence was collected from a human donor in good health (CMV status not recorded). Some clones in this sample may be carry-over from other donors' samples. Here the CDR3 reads CASSLEGTGAVGQFF. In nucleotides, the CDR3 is TGTGCCAGCAGCTTGGAGGGGACAGGGGCTGTGGGGCAGTTCTTC.